This TCR beta chain originates from a study of blood T cells in healthy people across ages. Study background: When template switching was applied, about one barcoded beta molecule was captured per two T cells. Regarding the study as a whole: The study found more naive CD4+ cells and higher diversity in long-lived than aged donors.

Donors were healthy Caucasian individuals from Russia aged about 6 to 95. Sample-barcoded 5' priming and a J-beta primer mix drove a second PCR of roughly 7 to 11 cycles. Via MiXCR, TCRdb re-called the 5' RACE reads, giving one row per CDR3 protein. Among more than 1,400,000 distinct CDR3 sequences listed, roughly 40% were seen once. On this clonotype itself: Its antigen is unknown.

This CDR3 spans 13 amino acids. The V gene lost 4 bases and the J gene lost 2 bases, with 9 bases spanning the gap. Germline values: CDR1 SGHAT, CDR2 FQNNGV. The source of this sequence is a woman aged 18-29 years in good health. The rearrangement uses TRBV11-2 and TRBJ2-7; D gene ambiguous. Sequencing was carried out using blood. The CDR3 nucleotides are TGTGCCAGCAGCTCGGCGCCCACCTACGAGCAGTACTTC. Amino acid sequence: CASSSAPTYEQYF.